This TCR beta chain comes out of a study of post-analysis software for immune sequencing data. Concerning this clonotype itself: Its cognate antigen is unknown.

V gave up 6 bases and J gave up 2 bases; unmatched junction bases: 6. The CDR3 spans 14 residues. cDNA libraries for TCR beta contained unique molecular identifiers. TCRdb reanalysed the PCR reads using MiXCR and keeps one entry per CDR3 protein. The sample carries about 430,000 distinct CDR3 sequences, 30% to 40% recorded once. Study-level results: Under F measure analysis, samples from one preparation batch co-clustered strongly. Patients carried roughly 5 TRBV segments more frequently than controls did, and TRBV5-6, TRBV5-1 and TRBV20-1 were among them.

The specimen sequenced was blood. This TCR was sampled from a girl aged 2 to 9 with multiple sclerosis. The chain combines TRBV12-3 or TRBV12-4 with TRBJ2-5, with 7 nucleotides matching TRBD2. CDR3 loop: CASSPVGGQETQYF. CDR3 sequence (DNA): TGTGCCAGCAGCCCGGTGGGGGGGCAAGAGACCCAGTACTTC.